These 19 T cell receptor beta chains were all obtained from the same sample, sequenced in a study of T cells in localized non-small cell lung cancer. The table came from immunoSEQ multiplex PCR; TCRdb's copy has only in-frame clones and leaves some out. Counted here are hundreds of clones, 20% to 25% occurring once; the ten biggest clones make up 15% to 20%. Sequencing was performed on lung tumor tissue, taken before any cancer treatment. The receptor source for this set is a male donor aged 60 or older with stage III squamous cell lung carcinoma.

This chain's CDR3 is CATTRDPERYNEQFF. CDR3 DNA sequence: TGTGCCACCACGAGGGACCCAGAACGGTACAATGAGCAGTTCTTC. J is TRBJ2-1 and V is TRBV6-8; D may correspond to TRBD1 or TRBD2 (5 bases each). Germline V gene lookup returns CDR1 MNHGY and CDR2 SAAAGT. Trimming stripped 10 bases from V and 4 bases from J, with 20 bases between. This CDR3 region has 15 residues.

By proportion, this clone is medium-sized (0.01 to 0.1%). The genes are TRBV9 and TRBJ1-2, with TRBD1 matching over 7 bases. Germline CDR1 SGDLS, CDR2 YYNGEE. The CDR3 covers 16 residues. The V segment lost 2 bases and the J segment 5 bases; nucleotides outside the gene matches: 12. The CDR3 loop is CASSVSFRTGSYGYTF. The CDR3 nucleotides read TGTGCCAGCAGCGTTTCCTTTAGGACAGGCTCGTATGGCTACACCTTC.

This chain joins TRBV18 and TRBJ2-6, with 7 bases that match TRBD1. The germline gives CDR1 KGHSH, CDR2 LQKENI. V dropped 6 bases and J dropped 3; count of bases not matched to a gene: 14. The CDR3 loop spans 18 amino acids. The CDR3 is CASSLGGADVFGANVLTF. In DNA, the CDR3 is TGTGCCAGCTCCCTAGGGGGCGCCGATGTGTTTGGGGCCAACGTCCTGACTTTC.

This clone was observed a handful of times. V usage is TRBV11-3 and J usage is TRBJ1-2; D is perhaps TRBD1 (5 bases). The CDR3 runs 15 residues. The germline V gene encodes CDR1 SGHNT and CDR2 YENEEA. V was shortened by 5 bases and J by 0 bases, with 13 bases between the two germline ends. Here the CDR3 DNA reads TGTGCCAGCAGCGCCGACAGTCGACCTAACTATGGCTACACCTTC. This codes for CASSADSRPNYGYTF.

This chain connects TRBV18 to TRBJ2-2; D possibly matches TRBD1 or TRBD2 (6 bases each). CDR1 KGHSH and CDR2 LQKENI come from the germline V gene. Trimming removed 0 bases from V and 4 bases from J, with 9 bases in between. The CDR3 length is 15 residues. The CDR3 sequence: CASSPPGGGTGELFF. The CDR3 DNA reads TGTGCCAGCTCACCACCTGGAGGGGGCACCGGGGAGCTGTTTTTT. Full variable domain (outside the CDR3, taken from reference TRBV18 and TRBJ2-2): NAGVMQNPRHLVRRRGQEARLRCSPMKGHSHVYWYRQLPEEGLKFMVYLQKENIIDESGMPKERFSAEFPKEGPSILRIQQVVRGDSAAYFCASSPPGGGTGELFFGEGSRLTVL.

Only a few counts were recorded for this clone. V is TRBV6-8 and J is TRBJ2-1; TRBD1 matches 7 bases. V lost 5 bases and J lost 5; bases outside the gene matches: 9. CDR3 length equals 15 residues. CDR1 is MNHGY and CDR2 is SAAAGT in the germline V gene. The CDR3 here is CASSPTGVWDNEQFF. The CDR3 DNA follows: TGTGCCAGCAGTCCTACAGGGGTTTGGGACAATGAGCAGTTCTTC.

This clone was counted between two and nine times. J is TRBJ1-4 and V is TRBV11-3, with D unclear. V was trimmed by 1 base and J by 5 bases, leaving 11 bases between them. Looked up from germline, CDR1 is SGHNT and CDR2 is YENEEA. The CDR3 is 15 amino acids. The CDR3: CASSLVWGSNEKLFF. CDR3 in DNA: TGTGCCAGCAGCTTAGTCTGGGGTTCGAATGAAAAACTGTTTTTT.

The chain uses TRBV19 and TRBJ1-5, with unresolved D. V shed 7 bases and J shed 4 bases, with 20 bases lying between them. CDR1 LNHDA and CDR2 SQIVND come from the germline V gene (reference sequence). CDR3 length: 16 residues. CDR3 sequence (DNA): TGTGCCAGTACCGAAAAGAGAGGAATCGGAAATCAGCCCCAGCATTTT. Protein sequence: CASTEKRGIGNQPQHF.

The V call is TRBV29-1, the J call TRBJ2-1; TRBD1 matches at 7 bases. CDR1 is SQVTM, CDR2 ANQGSEA, per germline. The CDR3 has 13 amino acids. Losses at the gene ends were 4 bases for V and 3 bases for J; bases not matched to a gene: 3. The CDR3 sequence is CSVGGTDYNEQFF. The DNA of the CDR3 is TGCAGCGTTGGGGGGACAGACTACAATGAGCAGTTCTTC.

This clone has more than one count but fewer than ten. The chain uses TRBV6-8 and TRBJ2-1, with D possibly being TRBD2 (5 bases). Per the germline V gene, CDR1 is MNHGY and CDR2 is SAAAGT. V was cut by 6 bases and J by 4 bases, with 13 bases left in between. The CDR3 is 14 residues long. CDR3 DNA sequence: TGTGCCAGCAGGCGGGCGTCTTCGTACAATGAGCAGTTCTTC. Protein: CASRRASSYNEQFF.

This clone was counted between two and nine times. This chain connects TRBV11-3 to TRBJ1-2; D is perhaps TRBD1 (5 bases). This CDR3 is built from 17 residues. Looked up from germline, CDR1 is SGHNT and CDR2 is YENEEA. The V end lost 2 bases, the J end lost 4 bases, and 20 bases lay between the germline ends. This chain's CDR3 is CASSLSQTTPRGYGYTF. The CDR3, as DNA: TGTGCCAGCAGCTTATCGCAAACTACCCCTAGGGGCTATGGCTACACCTTC.

This CDR3 is CASSLVGGELFF. The CDR3 nucleotides are TGTGCCAGCAGTTTAGTGGGAGGGGAGCTGTTTTTT. V gene TRBV28 combines with J gene TRBJ2-2; D gene unclear. CDR1 MDHEN and CDR2 SYDVKM come from the germline V gene. This CDR3 comprises 12 residues. V was trimmed by 2 bases and J by 8 bases, leaving 6 bases between them.

In its sample, this clone is large (0.1 to 1%). DNA for the CDR3: TGTGCCAGCAGAAATTCAGGGTCCCCTAACTATGGCTACACCTTC. Translating gives CASRNSGSPNYGYTF. V usage is TRBV6-8 and J usage is TRBJ1-2, with D possibly being TRBD1 (5 bases). Germline V lookup: CDR1 MNHGY, CDR2 SAAAGT. The CDR3 spans 15 residues. Trimming pared 6 bases from V and 0 bases from J, leaving 14 bases between.

This clone was seen a handful of times. The V gene is TRBV29-1, the J gene TRBJ2-2; 9 nucleotides match TRBD1. The CDR3 covers 14 residues. V lost 7 bases to trimming and J lost 3 bases; unmatched junction nucleotides: 6. Germline V CDR1 and CDR2: SQVTM, ANQGSEA. CDR3 loop: CSASGQGDTGELFF. CDR3 in DNA: TGCAGCGCCTCGGGACAGGGTGACACCGGGGAGCTGTTTTTT.

V is TRBV6-8 and J is TRBJ1-2; D not resolved. The CDR3 is 20 amino acids. Per the germline V gene, CDR1 is MNHGY and CDR2 is SAAAGT. V shed 6 bases and J shed 4 bases, with 33 bases lying between them. CDR3 residues: CASSPEDFRAAKTRVYGYTF. The CDR3 bases are TGTGCCAGCAGCCCCGAGGATTTTAGGGCCGCTAAAACGCGAGTCTATGGCTACACCTTC.

The chain joins TRBV18 to TRBJ1-2; D is uncertain. CDR1 and CDR2 from the germline V gene are KGHSH and LQKENI. Trimming shortened V by 5 bases and J by 3 bases, and 16 bases separated the two germline ends. The CDR3 spans 15 residues. CDR3 coding DNA: TGTGCCAGCTCATCCTACTTCCCCCCCTACTATGGCTACACCTTC. Residues: CASSSYFPPYYGYTF.

By its share, this clone is large (0.1 to 1%). CDR3 amino acids: CASSLGTSGGYEQYF. The CDR3 coding sequence is TGTGCCAGCAGCTTAGGGACTAGCGGGGGCTACGAGCAGTACTTC. J is TRBJ2-7 and V is TRBV13, with TRBD2 matching 12 bases. The germline V gene encodes CDR1 PRHDT and CDR2 FYEKMQ (reference sequence). With V trimmed by 0 bases and J by 3 bases, 0 bases remained unmatched. The CDR3 is made up of 15 amino acids.

The chain links TRBV29-1 to TRBJ2-7; TRBD2 matches at 7 bases. V was pared by 0 bases and J by 5 bases, with 10 bases of the junction left unmatched. The germline V gene encodes CDR1 SQVTM and CDR2 ANQGSEA. The CDR3 extends over 15 amino acids. This chain's CDR3 is CSVEDRGGGIDEQYF. The CDR3 DNA sequence: TGCAGCGTTGAAGATCGGGGCGGGGGTATCGACGAGCAGTACTTC.

The rearrangement uses TRBV5-1 and TRBJ1-1, with D possibly being TRBD1 (6 bases). Per the germline V gene, CDR1 is SGHRS and CDR2 is YFSETQ. This CDR3 has 19 amino acids. Trimming removed 3 bases at V and 0 bases at J, with 24 bases between. The CDR3 coding sequence is TGCGCCAGCAGCTCGATCCCTCCACGACAGGCCAAAATGAACACTGAAGCTTTCTTT. Translated, it gives CASSSIPPRQAKMNTEAFF.